Below are 24 T cell receptor beta chains sequenced from a single sample in a study of CD8 T cells in ankylosing spondylitis. Their cognate antigens are unknown. Study results and caveats: Ankylosing spondylitis blood appeared to carry a characteristic TCR beta motif of roughly 8 highly homologous variants.

MiXCR was run by TCRdb on the 5' RACE reads, yielding one entry per CDR3 protein. This repertoire shows approximately 440,000 distinct CDR3 sequences, 15% to 20% found once; its top ten account for approximately 1%. Sequencing was carried out using blood, either unsorted or a sorted T cell fraction (not recorded which). These receptors came from a male donor with ankylosing spondylitis.

The chain combines TRBV20-1 with TRBJ1-1; D is uncertain. The CDR3 has 11 amino acids. The ends were cut back, 5 bases at V and 10 bases at J, with 14 bases in the middle. Per the germline V gene, CDR1 is DFQATT and CDR2 is SNEGSKA (reference sequence). The CDR3 is CSAAPERGAFF. CDR3 sequence (DNA): TGCAGTGCTGCACCGGAACGGGGAGCTTTCTTT.

This clonotype occurred many times. The rearrangement uses TRBV29-1 and TRBJ1-5; a weak D match, TRBD1 (5 bases). V was trimmed by 6 bases and J by 3 bases, leaving 12 bases between them. The CDR3 runs 13 residues. Per the germline V gene, CDR1 is SQVTM and CDR2 is ANQGSEA. CDR3 sequence reads: CSVGGGDNQPQHF. The DNA for the CDR3 is TGCAGCGTGGGCGGGGGGGACAATCAGCCCCAGCATTTT. Supplemented by reference TRBV29-1 and TRBJ1-5, the full variable domain reads SAVISQKPSRDICQRGTSLTIQCQVDSQVTMMFWYRQQPGQSLTLIATANQGSEATYESGFVIDKFPISRPNLTFSTLTVSNMSPEDSSIYLCSVGGGDNQPQHFGDGTRLSIL.

This clonotype was observed at least ten times. This rearrangement joins TRBV20-1 to TRBJ1-6, with D unclear. Germline V lookup: CDR1 DFQATT, CDR2 SNEGSKA (reference sequence). CDR3 length: 14 amino acids. With 1 base removed from V and 4 bases from J, the gap between germline ends came to 8 bases. The CDR3 spells CSARVSAYNSPLHF. The CDR3 DNA reads TGCAGTGCTAGAGTGTCGGCTTATAATTCACCCCTCCACTTT.

This clonotype has only a few counts. This chain joins TRBV10-3 and TRBJ2-5; 7 bases are shared with TRBD1. The CDR3 has 18 residues. V lost 4 bases, J lost 1 base, and 15 bases stayed unmatched. The germline V gene has CDR1 ENHRY and CDR2 SYGVKD. CDR3: CAISGEFQSDRLQETQYF. The CDR3 DNA reads TGTGCCATCAGTGGGGAATTCCAGTCGGACAGGCTCCAAGAGACCCAGTACTTC.

The sample holds a few counts of this clonotype. The rearrangement joins TRBV9 to TRBJ2-2; unclear D gene. V was cut by 0 bases and J by 7 bases, with 13 bases left in between. Per germline, CDR1 SGDLS and CDR2 YYNGEE. The CDR3 sequence is 15 residues long. CDR3 nucleotides: TGTGCCAGCAGCGTAGCTGTAACCGGCGGCGGGGAGCTGTTTTTT. It specifies CASSVAVTGGGELFF.

This clonotype came up many times. The chain links TRBV12-3 or TRBV12-4 to TRBJ1-3; 7 nucleotides agree with TRBD1. The junction had 3 bases not matched to a gene; V was cut back by 4 bases and J by 0 bases. This CDR3 is built from 15 residues. In nucleotides, the CDR3 is TGTGCCAGCAGTTCCAGACAGGGCTCTGGAAACACCATATATTTT. This gives the protein CASSSRQGSGNTIYF.

The rearrangement joins TRBV12-3 or TRBV12-4 to TRBJ2-5, with D perhaps assigned TRBD1 or TRBD2 (5 bases each). This CDR3 is 13 amino acids long. Trimming took 4 bases from V and 2 from J, leaving 8 bases between them. In DNA, the CDR3 is TGTGCCAGCAGTTGGGGCGGGCAAGAGACCCAGTACTTC. Protein sequence: CASSWGGQETQYF.

This clonotype has only a few counts. The rearrangement uses TRBV20-1 and TRBJ1-1; 7 bases agree with TRBD1. The CDR3 is 14 amino acids. Germline CDR1 DFQATT, CDR2 SNEGSKA (reference sequence). Trimming cost V 5 bases and J 0 bases; bases outside gene matches: 6. CDR3 sequence reads: CSAVQGRMNTEAFF. The CDR3 DNA sequence: TGCAGTGCTGTACAGGGGCGCATGAACACTGAAGCTTTCTTT.

The sample holds a few counts of this clonotype. The genes are TRBV7-9 and TRBJ2-1, with D possibly being TRBD2 (7 bases). V lost 5 bases, J lost 4 bases, and 15 bases lay in between. CDR3 size: 15 residues. Germline CDR1 reads SEHNR; CDR2 reads FQNEAQ (reference sequence). CDR3 residues: CASSPVQGGYNEQFF. The CDR3 bases are TGTGCCAGCAGCCCGGTACAGGGAGGGTACAATGAGCAGTTCTTC.

This clonotype was counted only a few times. This sequence joins TRBV12-3 or TRBV12-4 and TRBJ2-7; 9 bases map to TRBD1. The ends lost 6 bases at V and 6 bases at J; junction bases unmatched: 9. This CDR3 comprises 14 residues. The CDR3 sequence: CASSDNRGLGEQYF. The CDR3 region has the DNA TGTGCCAGCAGCGATAACAGGGGGCTGGGCGAGCAGTACTTC.

The rearrangement joins TRBV12-3 or TRBV12-4 to TRBJ1-5; no reliable D call. The CDR3 is 15 residues long. V gave up 1 base and J gave up 5 bases, with 12 bases separating them. The CDR3 coding sequence is TGTGCCAGCAGTTTAGGACAATTGCAATATCAGCCCCAGCATTTT. Translating gives CASSLGQLQYQPQHF.

This clonotype was seen more than once but under ten times. V is TRBV12-3 or TRBV12-4 and J is TRBJ2-2; D is unresolved. The CDR3 sequence is 12 residues long. The germline V and J ends were trimmed by 6 bases and 6 bases, with 8 bases remaining between them. The CDR3 bases are TGTGCCAGCAGGAGTGGGGCCGGGGAGCTGTTTTTT. This encodes CASRSGAGELFF.

In this sample, this clonotype turned up a few times. CDR3 sequence reads: CASSQDQGNPLPYGYTF. Here the CDR3 DNA reads TGCGCCAGCAGCCAAGATCAAGGAAACCCGCTTCCCTATGGCTACACCTTC. The chain joins TRBV4-1 to TRBJ1-2; D is unresolved. This CDR3 contains 17 residues. Trimming shortened V by 0 bases and J by 4 bases, and 18 bases separated the two germline ends. CDR1 and CDR2 (germline): MGHRA, YSYEKL.

This clonotype was seen a handful of times. This chain uses TRBV28 with TRBJ1-5, with unresolved D. This CDR3 spans 14 amino acids. Trimming removed 7 bases from V and 0 bases from J, with 10 bases in between. Germline-derived CDR1 and CDR2 are MDHEN and SYDVKM. CDR3 residues: CASMGTASNQPQHF. For the CDR3, the DNA is TGTGCCAGCATGGGAACAGCTAGCAATCAGCCCCAGCATTTT.

This clonotype came up a few times. The V call is TRBV12-3 or TRBV12-4, the J call TRBJ1-2; D might be TRBD1 (5 bases). CDR3 length: 14 residues. The V end was cut by 6 bases, the J end by 3 bases, with 14 bases between. CDR3 sequence (DNA): TGTGCCAGCAGGCCGGGTAGGGACTACTATGGCTACACCTTC. It encodes CASRPGRDYYGYTF.

J is TRBJ2-1 and V is TRBV11-3; D is ambiguous. The CDR3 is 14 amino acids. Germline-derived CDR1 and CDR2 are SGHNT and YENEEA. Trimming shortened V by 0 bases and J by 10 bases, and 13 bases separated the two germline ends. The CDR3 protein is CASSLDPQSQEQFF. The CDR3 DNA reads TGTGCCAGCAGCTTAGATCCCCAGTCTCAGGAGCAGTTCTTC.

This chain joins TRBV6-4 and TRBJ1-4, with D perhaps matching TRBD1 (5 bases). The length of the CDR3 is 14 residues. CDR1 is MRHNA and CDR2 is SNTAGT in the germline V gene. V was pared by 6 bases and J by 2 bases, with 10 bases between. The CDR3 is CASSKGFTNEKLFF. The CDR3 DNA sequence: TGTGCCAGCAGCAAGGGGTTCACTAATGAAAAACTGTTTTTT.

J is TRBJ2-5 and V is TRBV7-8; no clear D. Trimming took off 5 bases at V and 9 bases at J, with 13 bases between the two ends. The length of the CDR3 is 12 residues. CDR1 SGHVS and CDR2 FQNEAQ come from the germline V gene. CDR3 amino acids: CASSDMGLAQYF. The CDR3 coding sequence is TGTGCCAGCAGCGATATGGGTTTGGCCCAGTACTTC.

The chain combines TRBV20-1 with TRBJ2-7; 14 bases line up with TRBD2. V dropped 5 bases and J dropped 4; count of bases not matched to a gene: 7. This CDR3 spans 15 amino acids. From germline, CDR1 is DFQATT and CDR2 SNEGSKA (reference sequence). CDR3 coding DNA: TGCAGTGCTCCCGGACTAGCGGGGGGCCTGTACGAGCAGTACTTC. Residues: CSAPGLAGGLYEQYF.

This clonotype was counted ten times or more. This rearrangement joins TRBV6-1 to TRBJ2-2, with D tentatively TRBD1 (6 bases). CDR1 MNHNS and CDR2 SASEGT come from the germline V gene. This CDR3 comprises 13 residues. Trimming pared 8 bases from V and 3 bases from J, leaving 10 bases between. CDR3 sequence: CASRQGHTGELFF. Written as DNA, the CDR3 is TGTGCCAGCCGCCAGGGGCACACCGGGGAGCTGTTTTTT.

The chain joins TRBV7-9 to TRBJ1-2; 9 bases fit TRBD1. After removal of 3 bases from V and 4 bases from J, the junction contained 3 bases not matched to a gene. This CDR3 has 14 amino acids. In germline, CDR1 is SEHNR, CDR2 FQNEAQ (reference sequence). The CDR3, as DNA: TGTGCCAGCAGCTTGACGACAGGGGGCTATGGCTACACCTTC. Protein sequence: CASSLTTGGYGYTF.

This chain joins TRBV5-6 and TRBJ1-4; D gene uncertain. From germline, CDR1 is SGHDT and CDR2 YYEEEE. With 3 bases removed from V and 8 bases from J, the gap between germline ends came to 14 bases. The CDR3 extends over 14 amino acids. Here the CDR3 reads CASSWGGGREKLFF. The CDR3 DNA reads TGTGCCAGCAGCTGGGGTGGCGGACGGGAAAAACTGTTTTTT.

The chain uses TRBV20-1 and TRBJ1-6; TRBD1 matches 9 bases. Trimming cost V 5 bases and J 7 bases; bases outside gene matches: 6. The CDR3 is 14 amino acids. The V gene's germline CDR1 is DFQATT and CDR2 SNEGSKA (reference sequence). Here the CDR3 DNA reads TGCAGTGCTCAGCCCGGGACAGGGAATTCACCCCTCCACTTT. Translation gives CSAQPGTGNSPLHF.

This clonotype was counted between two and nine times. The chain links TRBV2 to TRBJ1-1; D unclear. Per germline, CDR1 SNHLY and CDR2 FYNNEI. This CDR3 region has 12 residues. The V gene lost 8 bases and the J gene lost 1 base, with 8 bases spanning the gap. The CDR3: CASDRKNTEAFF. The CDR3, as DNA: TGTGCCAGCGACCGGAAGAACACTGAAGCTTTCTTT.